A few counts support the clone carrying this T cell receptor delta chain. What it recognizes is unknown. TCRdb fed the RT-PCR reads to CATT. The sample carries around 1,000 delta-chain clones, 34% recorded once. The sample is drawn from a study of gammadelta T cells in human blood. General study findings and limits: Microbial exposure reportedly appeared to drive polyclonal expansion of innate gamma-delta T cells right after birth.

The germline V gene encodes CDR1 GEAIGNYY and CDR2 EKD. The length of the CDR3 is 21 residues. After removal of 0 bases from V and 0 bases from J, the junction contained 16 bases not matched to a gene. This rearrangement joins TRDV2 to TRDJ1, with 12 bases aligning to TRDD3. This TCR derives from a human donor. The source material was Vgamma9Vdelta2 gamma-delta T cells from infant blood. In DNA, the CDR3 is TGTGCCTGTGACACCGTTGACTGGGGGATACCCAGCTCCTGGGACACCGATAAACTCATCTTT. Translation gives CACDTVDWGIPSSWDTDKLIF.